One sample yielded the 8 T cell receptor beta chains listed below, sequenced in a study of T cell changes during pregnancy in multiple sclerosis. The data were produced by immunoSEQ multiplex PCR, yet TCRdb's version contains in-frame clones alone and is incomplete. The table includes roughly 100,000 clones, more than 90% detected once. Sample: peripheral blood, taken in the second trimester of pregnancy. The receptors were sampled from a female donor with multiple sclerosis, enrolled in a pregnancy study.

V is TRBV19 and J is TRBJ1-2; weak D call: TRBD1 (6 bases). Per germline, CDR1 LNHDA and CDR2 SQIVND (reference sequence). Trimming stripped 3 bases from V and 0 bases from J, with 8 bases between. This CDR3 region has 14 residues. Here the CDR3 reads CASSMAGANYGYTF. The CDR3 nucleotides are TGTGCCAGTAGTATGGCAGGGGCTAACTATGGCTACACCTTC.

The chain couples TRBV4-2 to TRBJ2-6; D is unclear. CDR1 LGHNA and CDR2 YNFKEQ come from the germline V gene. CDR3 length: 15 amino acids. V lost 0 bases to trimming and J lost 0 bases, with 3 bases between them. The CDR3 region has the DNA TGTGCCAGCAGCCAAGATAGCTCTGGGGCCAACGTCCTGACTTTC. Translated, it gives CASSQDSSGANVLTF.

In DNA, the CDR3 is TGTGCCAGCAGCCGGCCGCCGGGACTAGAAGGAGGAGAGACCCAGTACTTC. Amino acids: CASSRPPGLEGGETQYF. The rearrangement links TRBV7-9 to TRBJ2-5; 8 bases fit TRBD2. Per germline, CDR1 SEHNR and CDR2 FQNEAQ (reference sequence). The J segment lost 4 bases and the V segment lost 5 bases, leaving 15 bases of the junction unmatched. This CDR3 region has 17 residues.

The V gene is TRBV2, the J gene TRBJ1-2, with D possibly TRBD1 on 6 matching bases. The V end was cut by 0 bases, the J end by 4 bases, with 12 bases between. The length of the CDR3 is 15 residues. Germline loops: CDR1 SNHLY, CDR2 FYNNEI. The CDR3 sequence is CASSEAGGLGYGYTF. The CDR3 bases are TGTGCCAGCAGTGAAGCGGGGGGGCTGGGCTATGGCTACACCTTC.

The V call is TRBV16, the J call TRBJ1-4; 10 positions agree with TRBD1. Trimming cost V 4 bases and J 5 bases; bases outside gene matches: 1. This CDR3 is built from 14 residues. Germline CDR1 and CDR2: KGHSY and FQNENV. The DNA for the CDR3 is TGTGCCAGCAGCCTGGACAGGGGGAATGAAAAACTGTTTTTT. It yields the protein CASSLDRGNEKLFF.

The chain carries TRBV18 and TRBJ2-7, with TRBD2 identical over 8 bases. V trimming: 3 bases; J trimming: 4 bases; junction bases outside the gene matches: 8. CDR3 length: 15 residues. Germline CDR1 KGHSH, CDR2 LQKENI. For the CDR3, the DNA is TGTGCCAGCTCACCCGGGGCGGGGGGCCGTTACGAGCAGTACTTC. The encoded protein is CASSPGAGGRYEQYF.

The gene calls are TRBV6-5 and TRBJ2-7; TRBD2 aligns across 10 bases. V gave up 6 bases and J gave up 1 base; unmatched junction bases: 6. CDR1 is MNHEY, CDR2 SVGAGI, per germline. This CDR3 is 15 amino acids long. Here the CDR3 DNA reads TGTGCCAGCAGAATCCTAGCGGGAGTGTCCTACGAGCAGTACTTC. This gives the protein CASRILAGVSYEQYF.

The chain recombines TRBV23-1 with TRBJ2-6, with 7 bases that match TRBD1. TRBV23-1 is sorted into the ORF group, with uncertain function. This CDR3 spans 19 amino acids. V lost 4 bases, J lost 0 bases, and 12 bases stayed unmatched. CDR3 region: CASSPEQGPYHSGANVLTF. CDR3 bases: TGCGCCAGCAGTCCCGAACAGGGGCCATATCACTCTGGGGCCAACGTCCTGACTTTC.